This is a list of T cell receptor beta chains from one sample in a study of blood T cell repertoires in COVID-19. Assay used: immunoSEQ multiplex PCR; TCRdb lists only in-frame clones, some missing. The table lists some 260,000 clones, around 90% of them singletons. The sequenced sample was peripheral blood. These receptors came from a woman aged 70 to 79 with COVID-19, enrolled during active disease. Each CDR3 is given without its conserved first and last residue. The order of the fields is V gene, CDR3 protein.

TRBV5-1	ASSSPSFVGTGDYEQY
TRBV10-3	AISPDRAGSNQPQH
TRBV6-5	ASRRTVRLVTEAF
TRBV6-5	ASSYDRDSSYEQY
TRBV5-1	ASLPGGPDEQY
TRBV5-5	ASSLIGKESPLH
TRBV7-6	ASSSRRRSSYEQY
TRBV12-3/TRBV12-4	ASSSYNEQF
TRBV7-9	ASSPPAGGPTGELF
TRBV12-3/TRBV12-4	ASSIQETQY
TRBV11-3	ASSLETVQETQY
TRBV28	ASRPYREGTEAF
TRBV10-1	ASSGQGASGRRIYNEQF
TRBV5-1	ASSLGAGVTGELF
TRBV7-9	ASSLSGVTEQY
TRBV5-1	ASSFGEVGTEAF
TRBV5-1	ASRIDSSYEQY
TRBV4-1	ASSQGRVVTEAF
TRBV2	ASSVNRGTTDTQY
TRBV27	ASSFLAGSYEQY
TRBV27	ASSLSLTGKRTGELF
TRBV24-1	ATEGPSPSTDTQY
TRBV6-1	ASSEALSGPGSPGGYT
TRBV4-1	ASSQEFLDRGNNEQF
TRBV7-8	ASSLFSWGTGVANTGELF
TRBV5-1	ASSFSLAGGISEQF
TRBV21-1	ASRLNSNIYGYT
TRBV30	AWQPQGIYGYT
TRBV18	ASSSRQGAYTDTQY
TRBV5-4	ASSLGQGGQPQH
TRBV20-1	SASGRPNEKLF
TRBV11-3	ASSLGRTGGEFVETQY
TRBV28	ASSFRGRRQPQH
TRBV30	AWSVRQGLSPLH
TRBV13	ASSLVGFSGRSAKNIQY
TRBV3-1/TRBV3-2	ASSQDHSRTPF
TRBV20-1	SATRGLGYT
TRBV5-1	ASSLTGYTDTQY
TRBV11-3	ASSLDMETQY
TRBV11-2	ASSLTANTEAF
TRBV30	AWSYGTSGSLYEQY
TRBV6-6	ASTSGGRTGELF
TRBV11-1	ASSPSTSGGSYEQY
TRBV6-6	ASSPGPDTQY
TRBV30	AWRRRGPDQPQH
TRBV28	ASRIDRVGYGYT
TRBV30	AWSTLGEAEQY
TRBV30	AWNTGMNTEAF
TRBV24-1	ATSDEAGVEPQH
TRBV13	ASSRLAGDYEQY
TRBV28	ASRTNYRAGQPQH
TRBV13	ASSMFGGTEAF
TRBV6-6	ASSLTGGNTGELF
TRBV2	ASSERGGNTGELF
TRBV3-1/TRBV3-2	ASSQSMTGGVNEKLF